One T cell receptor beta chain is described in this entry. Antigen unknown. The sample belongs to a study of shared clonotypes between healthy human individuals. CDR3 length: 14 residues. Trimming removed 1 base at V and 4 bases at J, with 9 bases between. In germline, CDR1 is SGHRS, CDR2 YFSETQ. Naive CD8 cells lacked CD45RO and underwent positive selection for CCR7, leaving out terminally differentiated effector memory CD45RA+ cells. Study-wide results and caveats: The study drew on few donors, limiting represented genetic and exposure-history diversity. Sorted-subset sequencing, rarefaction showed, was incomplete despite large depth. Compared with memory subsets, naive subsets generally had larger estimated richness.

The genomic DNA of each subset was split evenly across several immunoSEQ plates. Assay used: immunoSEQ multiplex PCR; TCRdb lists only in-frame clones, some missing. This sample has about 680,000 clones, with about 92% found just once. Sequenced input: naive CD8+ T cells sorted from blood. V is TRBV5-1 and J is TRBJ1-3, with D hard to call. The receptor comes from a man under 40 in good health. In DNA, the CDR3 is TGCGCCAGCAGCTTGTATACTGGGGGAAACACCATATATTTT. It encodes CASSLYTGGNTIYF.